This TCR beta chain was recovered during a study of post-analysis software for immune sequencing data. For the study at large: Relapsing-remitting, secondary progressive and progressive-relapsing multiple sclerosis courses were included.

In regard to this clonotype: Its target is not known.

Study-wide points: F measure clustering grouped samples strongly by preparation batch. People with multiple sclerosis had a significantly lower normalized Chao1 diversity than controls did.

Unique molecular identifiers were carried by the TCR beta cDNA libraries. TCRdb independently ran MiXCR on the PCR reads; one entry per CDR3 protein. The data show some 450,000 distinct CDR3 sequences, with roughly 45% seen just once and over 10% held by the top ten. The origin of this receptor is a girl aged 5-17 years with multiple sclerosis. Material for sequencing was blood.

CDR3 DNA sequence: TGTGCCAGCAGTGAACGCCCGGGGCCGTATGGCTACACCTTC. It codes for CASSERPGPYGYTF. The genes are TRBV2 and TRBJ1-2; tentative D call: TRBD1 (5 bases). The CDR3 length is 14 residues. V was cut by 2 bases and J by 5 bases, with 12 bases left in between. The germline V gene has CDR1 SNHLY and CDR2 FYNNEI.